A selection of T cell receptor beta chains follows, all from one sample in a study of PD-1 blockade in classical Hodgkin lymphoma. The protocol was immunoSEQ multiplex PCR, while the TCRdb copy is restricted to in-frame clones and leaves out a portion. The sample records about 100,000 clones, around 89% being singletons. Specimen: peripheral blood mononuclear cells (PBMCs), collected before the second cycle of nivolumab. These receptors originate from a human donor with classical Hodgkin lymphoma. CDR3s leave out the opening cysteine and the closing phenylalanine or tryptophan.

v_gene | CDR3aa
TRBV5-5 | ASSFLGGLAAGGETQY
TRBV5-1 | ASRATGRTNNEQF
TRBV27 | ASTPGAAYGYT
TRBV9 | ASSVGGDYGYT
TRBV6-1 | ASSEEGEYTEAF
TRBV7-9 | ASSPQGAYYGYT
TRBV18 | ASSPTVGTSGNTIY
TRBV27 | ASSFTPYDSSSNEKLF
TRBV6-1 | ASSEAPEVMNTEAF
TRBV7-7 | ASSYGSFYGYT
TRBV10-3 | AIKPGQGAREQY
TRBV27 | ASSFQRDTYEQY
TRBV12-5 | ASGSPHPGTPTTYEQY
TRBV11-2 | ASSLDGTSSYNSPLH
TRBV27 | ASSPGPDYTEAF
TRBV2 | ASSATGTELQPQH
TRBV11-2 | ASSLAPGSPLH
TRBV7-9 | ASSSLSKDEQF